Below, 32 T cell receptor beta chains from the same sample are listed, as sequenced in a study of blood T cells in healthy people across ages. PCR was performed a second time for roughly 6 to 12 cycles using a sample-barcoded 5' primer and a J-beta primer mix. One entry per CDR3 protein, called by TCRdb with MiXCR from the 5' RACE reads. The sample lists fewer than 1,200,000 distinct CDR3 sequences, roughly a quarter seen once, with 0.75% in the top ten. The data were also submitted as part of a second study, on T cells of mothers and their children.

Sequencing used blood. The receptors originated from a girl aged 2 to 9 in good health.

This clonotype occurred a few times. J is TRBJ2-1 and V is TRBV7-9; D might be TRBD1 or TRBD2, each matching 5 bases. Trimming left V 5 bases short and J 5 bases short, with 10 bases between. The CDR3 spans 13 residues. Germline V lookup: CDR1 SEHNR, CDR2 FQNEAQ (reference sequence). CDR3 in amino acids: CASSEGTHNEQFF. In DNA form, the CDR3 reads TGTGCCAGCAGCGAGGGGACCCACAATGAGCAGTTCTTC. The full variable domain, in which reference TRBV7-9 and TRBJ2-1 provide the parts outside the CDR3, is DTGVSQNPRHKITKRGQNVTFRCDPISEHNRLYWYRQTLGQGPEFLTYFQNEAQLEKSRLLSDRFSAERPKGSFSTLEIQRTEQGDSAMYLCASSEGTHNEQFFGPGTRLTVL.

The genes are TRBV7-2 and TRBJ2-3; 7 nucleotides agree with TRBD1. CDR1 is SGHTA, CDR2 FQGNSA, per germline. CDR3 length equals 16 residues. Trimming at V came to 3 bases and at J to 5 bases, leaving 11 bases not matched to a gene. CDR3 loop: CASSLVRQGVKDTQYF. CDR3 DNA sequence: TGTGCCAGCAGCTTGGTAAGACAGGGCGTAAAAGATACGCAGTATTTT. The full variable domain, its missing parts supplied by reference TRBV7-2 and TRBJ2-3, is GAGVSQSPSNKVTEKGKDVELRCDPISGHTALYWYRQSLGQGLEFLIYFQGNSAPDKSGLPSDRFSAERTGGSVSTLTIQRTQQEDSAVYLCASSLVRQGVKDTQYFGPGTRLTVL.

This clonotype was counted only a few times. The gene calls are TRBV15 and TRBJ1-6; TRBD1 matches 7 bases. Germline V gene data show CDR1 as LNHNV and CDR2 as YYDKDF (reference sequence). The length of the CDR3 is 15 residues. J was trimmed by 7 bases and V by 1 base; bases with no gene match: 4. CDR3 sequence: CATSRGLDRNSPLHF. The CDR3 DNA is TGTGCCACCAGCAGAGGCCTGGACAGGAATTCACCCCTCCACTTT.

This chain connects TRBV20-1 to TRBJ2-1; TRBD2 matches 10 bases. V shed 6 bases and J 4 bases; nucleotides not matched to a gene: 6. The CDR3 is 14 residues long. Looked up from germline, CDR1 is DFQATT and CDR2 is SNEGSKA (reference sequence). CDR3 DNA: TGCAGTGCCGATAAGCGGGAGGGTTACAATGAGCAGTTCTTC. As protein: CSADKREGYNEQFF.

This chain links TRBV5-1 with TRBJ2-5, with TRBD2 matching over 9 bases. This CDR3 region has 15 residues. CDR1 is SGHRS and CDR2 is YFSETQ in the germline V gene. J lost 5 bases, V lost 4 bases, and 9 bases had no gene match. CDR3 bases: TGCGCCAGCAGCGGAGGGACTAGCTACGGTGAGACCCAGTACTTC. Protein: CASSGGTSYGETQYF.

The chain combines TRBV29-1 with TRBJ1-1; TRBD1 agrees at 7 bases. Trimming removed 7 bases from V and 4 bases from J; junction bases left unmatched: 6. The CDR3 is made up of 12 amino acids. Looked up from germline, CDR1 is SQVTM and CDR2 is ANQGSEA. This chain's CDR3 is CSAGQEATEAFF. CDR3 DNA: TGCAGCGCTGGACAGGAGGCCACTGAAGCTTTCTTT.

V and J are TRBV4-1 and TRBJ1-1; 7 bases match TRBD1. The CDR3 runs 13 residues. Germline CDR1 reads MGHRA; CDR2 reads YSYEKL. With 1 base clipped from V and 10 bases from J, the junction kept 6 bases outside the gene matches. The CDR3 protein is CASSQGRGTVAFF. CDR3 coding DNA: TGCGCCAGCAGCCAAGGCAGAGGGACAGTAGCTTTCTTT.

As for this clonotype: At one boundary the junction diverges from the germline segment, which might be a read error. The V and J genes are TRBV3-1 and TRBJ1-6; D call uncertain. The CDR3 has 17 residues. The germline CDR1 and CDR2 sequences are LGHDT and YNNKEL (reference sequence). In DNA, the CDR3 is TGTGCCAGCGGCCAAGACGCGGGGAGAGAGGGAAATTCACCCCTCCACTTT. It specifies CASGQDAGREGNSPLHF.

J is TRBJ1-1 and V is TRBV7-9; 7 bases map to TRBD1. Germline values: CDR1 SEHNR, CDR2 FQNEAQ (reference sequence). CDR3 length: 14 residues. V lost 5 bases, J lost 2 bases, and 5 bases stayed unmatched. The CDR3 loop is CASSPWDRNTEAFF. DNA for the CDR3: TGTGCCAGCAGCCCGTGGGACAGAAACACTGAAGCTTTCTTT.

J is TRBJ2-5 and V is TRBV7-9; D is perhaps TRBD2 (7 bases). There are 14 residues in the CDR3. V was cut by 7 bases and J by 1 base, with 13 bases left in between. Germline V gene sequence: CDR1 SEHNR, CDR2 FQNEAQ (reference sequence). The CDR3 loop is CASIQGGAQETQYF. For the CDR3, the DNA is TGTGCCAGCATCCAAGGGGGGGCCCAAGAGACCCAGTACTTC. Full variable domain (outside the CDR3, taken from reference TRBV7-9 and TRBJ2-5): DTGVSQNPRHKITKRGQNVTFRCDPISEHNRLYWYRQTLGQGPEFLTYFQNEAQLEKSRLLSDRFSAERPKGSFSTLEIQRTEQGDSAMYLCASIQGGAQETQYFGPGTRLLVL.

This clonotype was recorded a few times. The J gene is TRBJ2-7, the V gene TRBV29-1; D could derive from TRBD1 or TRBD2 (7 bases each). Germline values: CDR1 SQVTM, CDR2 ANQGSEA. V was clipped by 5 bases and J by 11 bases, with 16 bases between them. The CDR3 length is 11 residues. CDR3 residues: CSVTGEGGKYF. The CDR3 DNA reads TGCAGCGTTACAGGGGAGGGGGGCAAGTACTTC.

The rearrangement links TRBV24-1 to TRBJ2-3; D gene uncertain. The CDR3 runs to 13 residues. V dropped 4 bases and J dropped 5 bases, with 9 bases sitting between them. The germline gives CDR1 KGHDR, CDR2 SFDVKD. DNA for the CDR3: TGTGCCACCAGTGACCCGGCCGTAGATACGCAGTATTTT. It codes for CATSDPAVDTQYF.

The genes are TRBV7-6 and TRBJ2-3, with 10 bases aligning to TRBD2. The length of the CDR3 is 16 residues. The V gene's germline CDR1 is SGHVS and CDR2 FNYEAQ. With 1 base clipped from V and 5 bases from J, the junction kept 6 bases outside the gene matches. The CDR3 DNA is TGTGCCAGCAGCTTAGAGCTAGCGGGAGCCTTAGATACGCAGTATTTT. This translates into CASSLELAGALDTQYF.

This clonotype was observed a few times. The chain couples TRBV3-1 to TRBJ2-1, with 7 bases lining up with TRBD2. CDR1 LGHDT and CDR2 YNNKEL come from the germline V gene (reference sequence). The CDR3 is 18 amino acids. V lost 1 base and J lost 1; bases outside the gene matches: 10. This chain's CDR3 is CASSQVPASGLSYNEQFF. DNA of the CDR3: TGTGCCAGCAGCCAAGTCCCGGCTAGCGGACTTTCCTACAATGAGCAGTTCTTC.

The CDR3: CASSLKTREGQGFEKLFF. As DNA, the CDR3 is TGCGCCAGCAGCTTAAAGACACGGGAGGGACAGGGATTCGAAAAACTGTTTTTT. The chain is built from TRBV5-1 and TRBJ1-4; TRBD1 agrees at 9 bases. V lost 2 bases to trimming and J lost 8 bases; unmatched junction nucleotides: 16. The CDR3 runs to 18 residues. CDR1 and CDR2 (germline): SGHRS, YFSETQ.

Details on this clonotype: One junction end does not reproduce the germline sequence, and a read error may be involved. The genes are TRBV6-6 and TRBJ2-1; D is undetermined. Germline V gives CDR1 MNHNY, CDR2 SVGAGI (reference sequence). CDR3 length equals 14 residues. The CDR3 DNA is TGTGCCGGCAGTTACTCGGATGGCTACAATGAGCAGTTCTTC. It specifies CAGSYSDGYNEQFF.

This chain joins TRBV11-2 and TRBJ2-1; possibly TRBD2 for D (6 bases). CDR1 SGHAT and CDR2 FQNNGV come from the germline V gene. Deletions cut 5 bases from V and 3 bases from J, with 14 bases between. This CDR3 spans 15 amino acids. CDR3 in DNA: TGTGCCAGCAGCGTAGCGGTAACTATCTACAATGAGCAGTTCTTC. It codes for CASSVAVTIYNEQFF.

This clonotype was detected a few times. The V and J genes are TRBV5-6 and TRBJ2-1; TRBD1 matches at 8 bases. CDR1 and CDR2 from the germline V gene are SGHDT and YYEEEE. Losses at the gene ends were 0 bases for V and 6 bases for J; bases not matched to a gene: 5. The CDR3 is 15 amino acids. The CDR3 nucleotides are TGTGCCAGCAGCTTGGGGGACAGGATAGTCAATGAGCAGTTCTTC. Amino acids: CASSLGDRIVNEQFF.

This clonotype was seen a handful of times. The chain employs TRBV19 and TRBJ2-3, with TRBD2 as a possible D gene (6 bases). The V gene lost 4 bases and the J gene lost 4 bases, with 18 bases spanning the gap. Germline loops: CDR1 LNHDA, CDR2 SQIVND (reference sequence). CDR3 length equals 16 residues. DNA of the CDR3: TGTGCCAGTAGTAATCGGGACTCGGAAAGGGCAGATACGCAGTATTTT. Translation gives CASSNRDSERADTQYF. Supplemented by reference TRBV19 and TRBJ2-3, the full variable domain reads DGGITQSPKYLFRKEGQNVTLSCEQNLNHDAMYWYRQDPGQGLRLIYYSQIVNDFQKGDIAEGYSVSREKKESFPLTVTSAQKNPTAFYLCASSNRDSERADTQYFGPGTRLTVL.

This chain connects TRBV7-9 to TRBJ2-6; D is uncertain. The CDR3 is 15 residues long. Germline V gene data show CDR1 as SEHNR and CDR2 as FQNEAQ (reference sequence). Deletions cut 2 bases from V and 4 bases from J, with 9 bases between. This CDR3 is CASSLLLPGANVLTF. The CDR3 coding sequence is TGTGCCAGCAGCTTACTTCTTCCCGGGGCCAACGTCCTGACTTTC. Variable domain in full (rest from reference TRBV7-9 and TRBJ2-6): DTGVSQNPRHKITKRGQNVTFRCDPISEHNRLYWYRQTLGQGPEFLTYFQNEAQLEKSRLLSDRFSAERPKGSFSTLEIQRTEQGDSAMYLCASSLLLPGANVLTFGAGSRLTVL.

This clonotype appeared once. V gene TRBV5-1 combines with J gene TRBJ2-5, with 8 nucleotides matching TRBD1. Trimming cost V 3 bases and J 4 bases; bases outside gene matches: 5. CDR3 size: 14 residues. CDR1 is SGHRS and CDR2 is YFSETQ in the germline V gene. The chain's CDR3 is CASSWTGSPETQYF. CDR3 DNA sequence: TGCGCCAGCAGCTGGACAGGGTCCCCAGAGACCCAGTACTTC.

This clonotype has only a few counts. Since the CDR3 does not end with the conserved phenylalanine or tryptophan, this likely comes from a read error. The chain combines TRBV29-1 with TRBJ2-3; no firm D call. This CDR3 spans 14 amino acids. V was cut by 3 bases and J by 2 bases, with 12 bases left in between. Germline V gene data show CDR1 as SQVTM and CDR2 as ANQGSEA. This CDR3 is CSVEFFLNTDTQYL. In DNA, the CDR3 is TGCAGCGTTGAGTTCTTCCTAAACACAGATACGCAGTATCTT.

The chain recombines TRBV7-2 with TRBJ2-2; unclear D gene. V lost 4 bases, J lost 3 bases, and 12 bases lay in between. This CDR3 contains 15 residues. The germline CDR1 and CDR2 sequences are SGHTA and FQGNSA. The CDR3 DNA reads as TGTGCCAGCAGCTCCTACTACATGCACACCGGGGAGCTGTTTTTT. Protein: CASSSYYMHTGELFF. Full variable domain (missing parts from reference TRBV7-2 and TRBJ2-2): GAGVSQSPSNKVTEKGKDVELRCDPISGHTALYWYRQSLGQGLEFLIYFQGNSAPDKSGLPSDRFSAERTGGSVSTLTIQRTQQEDSAVYLCASSSYYMHTGELFFGEGSRLTVL.

The gene calls are TRBV6-2 or TRBV6-3 and TRBJ1-1; D is possibly TRBD1 (5 bases). The germline gives CDR1 MNHEY, CDR2 SVGEGT. The CDR3 is 14 residues long. Deletions cut 2 bases from V and 3 bases from J, with 10 bases between. The DNA for the CDR3 is TGTGCCAGCAGTTACCAAAGGGGTTACACTGAAGCTTTCTTT. Translated: CASSYQRGYTEAFF.

This sequence joins TRBV6-2 or TRBV6-3 and TRBJ1-1, with D maybe TRBD1 (5 bases). Germline V gives CDR1 MNHEY, CDR2 SVGEGT. CDR3 size: 18 residues. The V and J ends lost 5 bases and 1 base respectively, with 23 bases between them. CDR3 loop: CASSAPDSYARKNTEAFF. The CDR3 DNA follows: TGTGCCAGCAGTGCGCCAGACAGCTATGCGAGGAAGAACACTGAAGCTTTCTTT.

About this clonotype: The conserved phenylalanine or tryptophan normally closing the CDR3 is absent here, so this likely arose from a read error. The V and J genes are TRBV5-1 and TRBJ1-2; 7 bases agree with TRBD1. The germline V gene encodes CDR1 SGHRS and CDR2 YFSETQ. The trim removed 3 bases at V and 6 bases at J, leaving 5 bases unmatched. This CDR3 comprises 13 residues. The CDR3 DNA reads as TGCGCCAGCAGCTCCAGAGACAGGGATGGCTACACCCTC. This gives the protein CASSSRDRDGYTL.

The J gene is TRBJ2-7, the V gene TRBV20-1; tentative D call: TRBD2 (5 bases). The V gene lost 0 bases and the J gene lost 2 bases, with 17 bases spanning the gap. The V gene's germline CDR1 is DFQATT and CDR2 SNEGSKA (reference sequence). There are 16 residues in the CDR3. This chain's CDR3 is CSARDLYSADAYEQYF. The CDR3 region has the DNA TGCAGTGCTAGAGATCTTTACTCAGCGGACGCCTACGAGCAGTACTTC.

The chain employs TRBV9 and TRBJ2-1; 9 nucleotides align to TRBD1. The trim removed 3 bases at V and 5 bases at J, leaving 6 bases unmatched. CDR1 SGDLS and CDR2 YYNGEE come from the germline V gene. The CDR3 loop spans 15 amino acids. CDR3 sequence reads: CASSAGTGNHNEQFF. In DNA form, the CDR3 reads TGTGCCAGCAGCGCCGGGACAGGGAACCACAATGAGCAGTTCTTC.

The V gene is TRBV4-2, the J gene TRBJ1-1; D is unresolved. The CDR3 extends over 16 amino acids. The germline V gene has CDR1 LGHNA and CDR2 YNFKEQ. Trimming stripped 1 base from V and 4 bases from J, with 16 bases between. The chain's CDR3 is CASSQVMRAEVTEAFF. The CDR3 DNA is TGTGCCAGCAGCCAAGTGATGCGGGCTGAGGTCACTGAAGCTTTCTTT.

The sample holds a few counts of this clonotype. V usage is TRBV7-9 and J usage is TRBJ2-1; perhaps TRBD2 as D (7 bases). This CDR3 contains 18 residues. Deletions cut 3 bases from V and 0 bases from J, with 18 bases between. Per the germline V gene, CDR1 is SEHNR and CDR2 is FQNEAQ (reference sequence). The CDR3 coding sequence is TGTGCCAGCAGCTTGAGCTTGGGCGGGGGCCTCTCCTACAATGAGCAGTTCTTC. It yields the protein CASSLSLGGGLSYNEQFF.

The sample holds a few counts of this clonotype. J is TRBJ1-4 and V is TRBV7-9; 7 bases agree with TRBD1. This CDR3 spans 14 amino acids. From germline, CDR1 is SEHNR and CDR2 FQNEAQ (reference sequence). Trimming took 8 bases from V and 5 from J; bases not matched to a gene: 8. The CDR3 sequence: CASLGTATNEKLFF. CDR3 nucleotide sequence: TGTGCCAGCCTTGGGACAGCGACAAATGAAAAACTGTTTTTT.

CDR3 coding DNA: TGCAGTGCTACTCGACAGGGGAGGAGTGAGCAGTTCTTC. Its protein is CSATRQGRSEQFF. The V and J genes are TRBV20-1 and TRBJ2-1; 8 bases align to TRBD1. This CDR3 is 13 amino acids long. Germline CDR1 is DFQATT and CDR2 is SNEGSKA (reference sequence). The junction had 8 bases not matched to a gene; V was cut back by 4 bases and J by 9 bases.